This TCR beta chain was observed in a study of cytomegalovirus exposure and HLA in healthy donors. With regard to this clone: Its antigen is as yet unknown.

Study-wide results and limits: What a later analysis reportedly showed was that an Asian-associated ancestry cluster had fewer N-insertions than the roughly 720-donor mean. As was reported, the classifier diagnosed cytomegalovirus status with high specificity and sensitivity. The study assumed roughly uniform donor sequencing depth for presence/absence analyses.

The PCR had 60 Vbeta and 13 Jbeta primers. In the study's own analysis: It was a later analysis that counted 83 million or so unique TCR beta chains, of which approximately 11 million were shared. Profiled with immunoSEQ multiplex PCR; TCRdb holds only in-frame clones, not every one. V and J calls plus clone size are reproduced from that table; the DNA served to infer D and trimming. The table includes 130,000 or so clones, 78% detected once. The trim removed 9 bases at V and 6 bases at J, leaving 7 bases unmatched. The germline V gene has CDR1 MNHEY and CDR2 SMNVEV (reference sequence). The CDR3 extends over 14 amino acids.

The sequenced sample consisted of PBMCs. J is TRBJ2-3 and V is TRBV27, with 12 bases fitting TRBD2. This clonotype was obtained from a female donor in good health and CMV-seronegative. CDR3 nucleotide sequence: TGTGCCAGTAGACTAGCGGGAGTGTGGGATACGCAGTATTTT. It is translated as CASRLAGVWDTQYF.